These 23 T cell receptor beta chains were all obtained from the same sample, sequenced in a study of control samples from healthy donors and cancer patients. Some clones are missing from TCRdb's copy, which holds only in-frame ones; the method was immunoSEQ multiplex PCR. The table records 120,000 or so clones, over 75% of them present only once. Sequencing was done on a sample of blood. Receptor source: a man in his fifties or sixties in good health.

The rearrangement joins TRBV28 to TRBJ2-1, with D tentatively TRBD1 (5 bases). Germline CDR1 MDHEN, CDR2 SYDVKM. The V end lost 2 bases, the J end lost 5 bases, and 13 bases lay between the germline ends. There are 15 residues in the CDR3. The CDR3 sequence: CASSLRGGTNNEQFF. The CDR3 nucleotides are TGTGCCAGCAGTTTAAGGGGCGGTACGAACAATGAGCAGTTCTTC.

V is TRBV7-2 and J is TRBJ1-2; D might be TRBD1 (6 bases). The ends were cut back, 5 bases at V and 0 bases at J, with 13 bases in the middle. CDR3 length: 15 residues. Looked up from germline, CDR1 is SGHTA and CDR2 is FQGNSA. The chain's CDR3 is CASSGYRVSNYGYTF. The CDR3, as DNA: TGTGCCAGCAGCGGGTACAGGGTCTCTAACTATGGCTACACCTTC.

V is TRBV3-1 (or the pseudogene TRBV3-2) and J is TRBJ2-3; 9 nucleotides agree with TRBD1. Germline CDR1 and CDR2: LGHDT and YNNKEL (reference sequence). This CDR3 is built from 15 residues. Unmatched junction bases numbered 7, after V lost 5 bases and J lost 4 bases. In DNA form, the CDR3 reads TGTGCCAGCAGCTTGGGGGGACAGGGTGCAGATACGCAGTATTTT. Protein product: CASSLGGQGADTQYF.

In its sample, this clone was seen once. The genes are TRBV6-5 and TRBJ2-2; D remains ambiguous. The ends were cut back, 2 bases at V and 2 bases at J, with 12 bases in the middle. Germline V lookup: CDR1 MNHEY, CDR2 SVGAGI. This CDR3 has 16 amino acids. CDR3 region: CASSYASVTNTGELFF. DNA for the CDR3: TGTGCCAGCAGTTACGCCTCGGTCACCAACACCGGGGAGCTGTTTTTT.

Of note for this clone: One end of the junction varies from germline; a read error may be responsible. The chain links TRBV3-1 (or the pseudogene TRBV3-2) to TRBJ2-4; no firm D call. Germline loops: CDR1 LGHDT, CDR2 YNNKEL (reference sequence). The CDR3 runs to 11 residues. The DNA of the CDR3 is TGTGCCAGCAGCTTCCTCAGAATTGGGGACTTC. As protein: CASSFLRIGDF.

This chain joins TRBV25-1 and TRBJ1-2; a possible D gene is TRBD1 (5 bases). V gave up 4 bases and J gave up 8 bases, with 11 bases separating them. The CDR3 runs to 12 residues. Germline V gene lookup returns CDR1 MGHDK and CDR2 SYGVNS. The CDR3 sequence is CASSGGVRGYTF. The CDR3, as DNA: TGTGCCAGCAGTGGAGGGGTTCGGGGCTACACCTTC.

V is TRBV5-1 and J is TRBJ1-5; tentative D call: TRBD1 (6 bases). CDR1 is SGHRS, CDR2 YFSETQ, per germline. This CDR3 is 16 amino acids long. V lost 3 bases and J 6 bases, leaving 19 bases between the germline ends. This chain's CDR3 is CASSCPIRGGCQPQHF. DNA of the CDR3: TGCGCCAGCAGCTGCCCCATCAGGGGAGGCTGTCAGCCCCAGCATTTT.

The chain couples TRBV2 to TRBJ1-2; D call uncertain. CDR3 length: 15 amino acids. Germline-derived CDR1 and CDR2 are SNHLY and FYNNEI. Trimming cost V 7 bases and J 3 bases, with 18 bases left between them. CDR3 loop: CASNLGYSKDYGYTF. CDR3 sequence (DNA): TGTGCCAGCAATTTGGGGTATAGTAAGGACTATGGCTACACCTTC.

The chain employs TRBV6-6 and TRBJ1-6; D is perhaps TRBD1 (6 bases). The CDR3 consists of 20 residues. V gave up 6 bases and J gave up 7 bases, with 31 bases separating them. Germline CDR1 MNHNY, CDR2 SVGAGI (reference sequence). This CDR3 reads CASSPRTVRQRINANSPLHF. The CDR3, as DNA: TGTGCCAGCAGCCCCAGGACAGTAAGACAGAGAATAAACGCCAATTCACCCCTCCACTTT.

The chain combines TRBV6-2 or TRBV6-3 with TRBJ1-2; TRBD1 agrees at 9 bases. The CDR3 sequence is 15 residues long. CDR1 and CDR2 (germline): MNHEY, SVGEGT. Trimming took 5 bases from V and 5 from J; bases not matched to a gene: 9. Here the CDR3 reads CASSARTGVLYGYTF. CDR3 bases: TGTGCCAGCAGTGCGCGGACAGGGGTTCTATATGGCTACACCTTC.

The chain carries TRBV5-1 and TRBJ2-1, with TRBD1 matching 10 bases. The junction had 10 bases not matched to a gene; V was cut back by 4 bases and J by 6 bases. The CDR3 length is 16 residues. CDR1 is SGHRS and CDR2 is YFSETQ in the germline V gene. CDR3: CASSRQGADLINEQFF. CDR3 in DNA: TGCGCCAGCAGCCGACAGGGGGCGGATCTTATCAATGAGCAGTTCTTC.

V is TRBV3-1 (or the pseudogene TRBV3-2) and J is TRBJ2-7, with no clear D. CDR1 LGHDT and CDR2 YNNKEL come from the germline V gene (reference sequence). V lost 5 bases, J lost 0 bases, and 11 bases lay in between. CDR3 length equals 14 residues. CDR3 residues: CASSFSDGSYEQYF. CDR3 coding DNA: TGTGCCAGCAGCTTTTCGGACGGCTCCTACGAGCAGTACTTC.

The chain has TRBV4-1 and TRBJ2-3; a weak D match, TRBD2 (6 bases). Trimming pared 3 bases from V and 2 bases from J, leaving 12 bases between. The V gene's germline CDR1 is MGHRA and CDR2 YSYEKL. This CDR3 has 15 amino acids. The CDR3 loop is CASSQRDWPTDTQYF. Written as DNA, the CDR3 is TGCGCCAGCAGCCAGAGGGACTGGCCCACAGATACGCAGTATTTT.

The CDR3 nucleotides read TGTGCCAGCAGCCAACAGCCTAATTCACCCCTCCACTTT. This sequence encodes CASSQQPNSPLHF. The chain is built from TRBV3-1 (or the pseudogene TRBV3-2) and TRBJ1-6; D unresolved. The ends were cut back, 2 bases at V and 6 bases at J, with 5 bases in the middle. The V gene's germline CDR1 is LGHDT and CDR2 YNNKEL (reference sequence). This CDR3 is built from 13 residues.

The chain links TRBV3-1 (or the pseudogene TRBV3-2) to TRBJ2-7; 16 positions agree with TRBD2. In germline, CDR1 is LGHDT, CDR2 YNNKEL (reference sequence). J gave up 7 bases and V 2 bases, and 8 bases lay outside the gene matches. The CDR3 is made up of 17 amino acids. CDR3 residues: CASSQTGLAGGPGEQYF. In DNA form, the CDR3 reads TGTGCCAGCAGCCAAACGGGACTAGCGGGGGGGCCGGGGGAGCAGTACTTC.

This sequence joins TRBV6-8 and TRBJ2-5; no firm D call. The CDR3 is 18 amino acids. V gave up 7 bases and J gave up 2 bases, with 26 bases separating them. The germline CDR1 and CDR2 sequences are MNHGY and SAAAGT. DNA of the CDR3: TGTGCCAGCACAAGACCCGACTCAAGACTCGATGGGCAAGAGACCCAGTACTTC. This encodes CASTRPDSRLDGQETQYF.

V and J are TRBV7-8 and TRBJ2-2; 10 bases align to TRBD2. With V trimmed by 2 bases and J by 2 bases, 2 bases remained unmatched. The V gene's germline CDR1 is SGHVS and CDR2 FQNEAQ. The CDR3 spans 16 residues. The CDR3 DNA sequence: TGTGCCAGCAGCTTAAGCGGGGGGGGAAACACCGGGGAGCTGTTTTTT. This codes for CASSLSGGGNTGELFF.

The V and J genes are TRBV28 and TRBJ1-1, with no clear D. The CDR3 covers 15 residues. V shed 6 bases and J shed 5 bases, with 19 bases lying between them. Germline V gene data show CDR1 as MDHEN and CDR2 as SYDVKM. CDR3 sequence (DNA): TGTGCCAGCAGCCCGACCTCGACGGGGATAACTGAAGCTTTCTTT. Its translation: CASSPTSTGITEAFF.

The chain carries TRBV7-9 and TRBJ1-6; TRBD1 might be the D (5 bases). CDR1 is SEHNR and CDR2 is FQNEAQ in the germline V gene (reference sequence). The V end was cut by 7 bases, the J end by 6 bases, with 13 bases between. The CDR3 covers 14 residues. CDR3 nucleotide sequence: TGTGCCAGCACCCCGGACACCTCTAATTCACCCCTCCACTTT. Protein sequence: CASTPDTSNSPLHF.

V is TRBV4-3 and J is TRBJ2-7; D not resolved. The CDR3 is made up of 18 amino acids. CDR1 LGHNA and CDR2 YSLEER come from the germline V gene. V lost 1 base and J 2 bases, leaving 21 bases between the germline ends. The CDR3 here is CASSQGPRRQAATYEQYF. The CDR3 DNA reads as TGCGCCAGCAGCCAAGGGCCAAGGCGGCAGGCAGCTACCTACGAGCAGTACTTC.

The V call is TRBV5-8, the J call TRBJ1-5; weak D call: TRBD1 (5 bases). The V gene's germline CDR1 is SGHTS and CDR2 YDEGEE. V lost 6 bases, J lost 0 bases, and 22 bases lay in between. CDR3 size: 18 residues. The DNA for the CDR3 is TGTGCCAGCACCCGGGCAGGGTCGGTTGCTTATAGCAATCAGCCCCAGCATTTT. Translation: CASTRAGSVAYSNQPQHF.

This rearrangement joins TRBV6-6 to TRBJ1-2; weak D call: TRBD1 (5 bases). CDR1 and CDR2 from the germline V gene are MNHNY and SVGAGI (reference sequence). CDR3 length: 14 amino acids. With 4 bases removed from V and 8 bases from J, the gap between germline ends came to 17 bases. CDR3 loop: CASSLGTELVGYTF. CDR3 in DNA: TGTGCCAGCAGTTTGGGGACCGAATTGGTCGGCTACACCTTC.

The CDR3 DNA reads as TGTGCCAGCAGCGTACCCCCCGGGCAGCCGAACACCGGGGAGCTGTTTTTT. Translating it yields CASSVPPGQPNTGELFF. The chain has TRBV9 and TRBJ2-2; D not certain. Trimming removed 1 base at V and 0 bases at J, with 13 bases between. The germline gives CDR1 SGDLS, CDR2 YYNGEE. The CDR3 has 17 amino acids. Using reference TRBV9 and TRBJ2-2 for the parts outside the CDR3, the full variable domain is DSGVTQTPKHLITATGQRVTLRCSPRSGDLSVYWYQQSLDQGLQFLIQYYNGEERAKGNILERFSAQQFPDLHSELNLSSLELGDSALYFCASSVPPGQPNTGELFFGEGSRLTVL.